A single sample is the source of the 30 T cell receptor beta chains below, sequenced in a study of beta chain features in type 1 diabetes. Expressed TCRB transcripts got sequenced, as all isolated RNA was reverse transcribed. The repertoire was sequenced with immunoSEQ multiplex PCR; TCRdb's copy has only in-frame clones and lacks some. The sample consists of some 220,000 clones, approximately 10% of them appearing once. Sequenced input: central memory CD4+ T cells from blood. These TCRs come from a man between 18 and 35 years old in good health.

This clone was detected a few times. The CDR3 region is CASSYSGQGMQETQYF. DNA of the CDR3: TGTGCCAGCAGTTACTCGGGACAGGGGATGCAAGAGACCCAGTACTTC. This chain uses TRBV6-6 with TRBJ2-5, with TRBD1 matching 10 bases. V lost 0 bases to trimming and J lost 2 bases; unmatched junction nucleotides: 3. Germline values: CDR1 MNHNY, CDR2 SVGAGI (reference sequence). The CDR3 runs to 16 residues.

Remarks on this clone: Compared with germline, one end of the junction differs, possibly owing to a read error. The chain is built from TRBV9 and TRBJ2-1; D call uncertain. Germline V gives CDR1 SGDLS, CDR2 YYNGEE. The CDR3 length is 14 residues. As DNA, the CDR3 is TGTGCCAGCAGCGCGTTTGCCTGGCCCGATGAACAGTTCTTC. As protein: CASSAFAWPDEQFF.

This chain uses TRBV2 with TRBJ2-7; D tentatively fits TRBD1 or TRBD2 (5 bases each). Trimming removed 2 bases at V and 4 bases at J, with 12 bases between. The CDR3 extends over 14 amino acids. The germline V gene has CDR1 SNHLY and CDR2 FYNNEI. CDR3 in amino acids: CASSESGLSYEQYF. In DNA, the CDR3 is TGTGCCAGCAGTGAATCGGGGCTGAGTTACGAGCAGTACTTC.

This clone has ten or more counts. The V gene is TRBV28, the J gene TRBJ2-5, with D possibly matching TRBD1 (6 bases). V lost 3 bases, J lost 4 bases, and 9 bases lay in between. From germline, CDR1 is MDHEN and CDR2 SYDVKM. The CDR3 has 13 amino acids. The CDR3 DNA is TGTGCCAGCAGTTTGACAGGATCAGAGACCCAGTACTTC. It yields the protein CASSLTGSETQYF.

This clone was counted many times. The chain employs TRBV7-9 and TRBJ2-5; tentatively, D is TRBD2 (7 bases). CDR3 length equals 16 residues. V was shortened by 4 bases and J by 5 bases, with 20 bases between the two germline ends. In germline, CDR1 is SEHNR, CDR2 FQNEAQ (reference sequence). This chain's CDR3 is CASSSGGLAFGETQYF. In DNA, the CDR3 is TGTGCCAGCAGCTCGGGGGGCTTGGCCTTCGGTGAGACCCAGTACTTC.

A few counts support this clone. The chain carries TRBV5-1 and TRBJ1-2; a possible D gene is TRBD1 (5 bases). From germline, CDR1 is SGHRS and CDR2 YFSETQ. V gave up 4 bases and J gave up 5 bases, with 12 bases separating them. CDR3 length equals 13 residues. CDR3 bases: TGCGCCAGCAGCATAGACAGCTCTTATGGCTACACCTTC. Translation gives CASSIDSSYGYTF.

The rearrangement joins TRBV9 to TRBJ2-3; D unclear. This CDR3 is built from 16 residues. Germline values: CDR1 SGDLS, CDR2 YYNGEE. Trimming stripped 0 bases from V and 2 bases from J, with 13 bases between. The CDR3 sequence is CASSVVGDPITDTQYF. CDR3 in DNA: TGTGCCAGCAGCGTAGTGGGCGACCCCATCACAGATACGCAGTATTTT.

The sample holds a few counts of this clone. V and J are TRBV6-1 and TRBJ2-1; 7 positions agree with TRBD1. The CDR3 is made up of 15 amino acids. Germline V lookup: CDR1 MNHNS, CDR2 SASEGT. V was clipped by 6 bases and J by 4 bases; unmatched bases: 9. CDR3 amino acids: CASSLRDREYNEQFF. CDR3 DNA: TGTGCCAGCAGCCTCCGAGACAGGGAGTACAATGAGCAGTTCTTC.

The CDR3 reads CASSPPAGGDEQFF. In DNA form, the CDR3 reads TGTGCCAGCTCACCACCAGCGGGAGGCGATGAGCAGTTCTTC. V usage is TRBV18 and J usage is TRBJ2-1; 9 nucleotides line up with TRBD2. Germline V gives CDR1 KGHSH, CDR2 LQKENI. This CDR3 is built from 14 residues. V shed 0 bases, J shed 8 bases, and the junction held 2 bases outside the gene matches. The full variable domain, completed using reference TRBV18 and TRBJ2-1, is NAGVMQNPRHLVRRRGQEARLRCSPMKGHSHVYWYRQLPEEGLKFMVYLQKENIIDESGMPKERFSAEFPKEGPSILRIQQVVRGDSAAYFCASSPPAGGDEQFFGPGTRLTVL.

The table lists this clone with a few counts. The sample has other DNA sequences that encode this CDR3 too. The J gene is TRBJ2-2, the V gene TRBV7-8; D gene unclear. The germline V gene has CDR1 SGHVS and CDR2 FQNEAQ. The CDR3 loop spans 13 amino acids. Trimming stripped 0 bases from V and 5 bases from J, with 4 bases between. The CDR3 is CASSLARTGELFF. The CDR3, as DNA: TGTGCCAGCAGCTTAGCCCGGACCGGGGAGCTGTTTTTT.

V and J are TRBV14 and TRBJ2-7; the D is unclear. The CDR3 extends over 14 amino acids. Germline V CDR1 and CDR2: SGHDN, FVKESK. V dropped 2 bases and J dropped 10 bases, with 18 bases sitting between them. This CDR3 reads CASSQLSAPRDQYF. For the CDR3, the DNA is TGTGCCAGCAGCCAACTGAGCGCCCCACGAGACCAGTACTTC.

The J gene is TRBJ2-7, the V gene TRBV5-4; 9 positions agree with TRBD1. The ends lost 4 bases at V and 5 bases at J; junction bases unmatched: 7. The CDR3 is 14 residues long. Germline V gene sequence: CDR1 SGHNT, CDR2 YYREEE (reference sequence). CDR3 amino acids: CASSPKRDRDEQYF. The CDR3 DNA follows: TGTGCCAGCAGCCCCAAGCGGGACAGGGACGAGCAGTACTTC.

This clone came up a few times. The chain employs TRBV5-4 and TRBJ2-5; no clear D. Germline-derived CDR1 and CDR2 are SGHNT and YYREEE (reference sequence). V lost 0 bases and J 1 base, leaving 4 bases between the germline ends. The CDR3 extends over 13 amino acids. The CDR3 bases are TGTGCCAGCAGCTTGGACCCCCAAGAGACCCAGTACTTC. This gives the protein CASSLDPQETQYF.

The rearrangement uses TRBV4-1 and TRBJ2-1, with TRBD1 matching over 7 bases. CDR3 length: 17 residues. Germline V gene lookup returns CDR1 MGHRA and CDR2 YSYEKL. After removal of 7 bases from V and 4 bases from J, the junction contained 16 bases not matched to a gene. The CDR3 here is CASKRGGTGTVYNEQFF. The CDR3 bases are TGCGCCAGCAAACGAGGGGGCACCGGGACGGTATACAATGAGCAGTTCTTC.

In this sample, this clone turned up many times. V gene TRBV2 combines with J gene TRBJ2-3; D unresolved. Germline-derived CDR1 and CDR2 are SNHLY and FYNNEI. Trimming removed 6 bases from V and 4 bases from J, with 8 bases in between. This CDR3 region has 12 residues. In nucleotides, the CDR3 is TGTGCCAGCAGACCTTTACCAGATACGCAGTATTTT. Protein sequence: CASRPLPDTQYF.

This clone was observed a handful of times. The CDR3 DNA is TGCAGCGTTGTCGGACTAGCGGGAGGGGGTGAGCAGTTCTTC. As protein: CSVVGLAGGGEQFF. The chain recombines TRBV29-1 with TRBJ2-1; 15 bases map to TRBD2. Germline V gene lookup returns CDR1 SQVTM and CDR2 ANQGSEA. This CDR3 contains 14 residues. Trimming removed 4 bases from V and 9 bases from J; junction bases left unmatched: 4.

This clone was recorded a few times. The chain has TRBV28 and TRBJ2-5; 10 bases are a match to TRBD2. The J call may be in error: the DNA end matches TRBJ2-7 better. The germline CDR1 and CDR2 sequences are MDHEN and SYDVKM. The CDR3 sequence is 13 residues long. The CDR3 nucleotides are TGTGCCAGCAACCTAGCGGGAGTAAACGAGCAGTACTTC. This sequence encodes CASNLAGVNEQYF.

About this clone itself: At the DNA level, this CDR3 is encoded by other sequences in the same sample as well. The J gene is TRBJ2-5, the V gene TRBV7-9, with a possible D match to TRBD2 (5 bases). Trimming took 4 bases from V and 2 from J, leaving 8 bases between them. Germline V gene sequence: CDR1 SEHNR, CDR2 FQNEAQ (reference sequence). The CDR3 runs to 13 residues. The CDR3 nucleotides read TGTGCCAGCAGCTCCTCGGGGCAAGAGACCCAGTACTTC. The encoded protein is CASSSSGQETQYF.

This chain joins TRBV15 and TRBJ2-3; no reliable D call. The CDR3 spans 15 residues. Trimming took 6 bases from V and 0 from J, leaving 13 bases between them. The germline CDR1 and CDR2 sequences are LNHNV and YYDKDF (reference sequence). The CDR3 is CATSLGGTSTDTQYF. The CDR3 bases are TGTGCCACCAGTTTGGGCGGAACTAGCACAGATACGCAGTATTTT.

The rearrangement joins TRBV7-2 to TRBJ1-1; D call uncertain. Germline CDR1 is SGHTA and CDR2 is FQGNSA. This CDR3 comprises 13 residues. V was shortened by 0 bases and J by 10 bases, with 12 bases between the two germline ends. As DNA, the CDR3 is TGTGCCAGCAGCTTAGCGCACAGCCTGGCAGCTTTCTTT. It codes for CASSLAHSLAAFF.

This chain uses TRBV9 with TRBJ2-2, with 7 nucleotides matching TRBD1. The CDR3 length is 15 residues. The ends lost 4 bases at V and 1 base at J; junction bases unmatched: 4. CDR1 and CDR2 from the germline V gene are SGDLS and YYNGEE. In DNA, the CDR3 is TGTGCCAGCAGCTCCAGGACAGGGAACACCGGGGAGCTGTTTTTT. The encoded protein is CASSSRTGNTGELFF.

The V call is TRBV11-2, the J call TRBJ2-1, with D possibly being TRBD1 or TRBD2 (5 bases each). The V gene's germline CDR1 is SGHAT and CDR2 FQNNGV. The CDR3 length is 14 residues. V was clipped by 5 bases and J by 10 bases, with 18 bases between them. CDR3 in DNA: TGTGCCAGCAGCCCCGGGGCCGCTAAAGGGGAGCAGTTCTTC. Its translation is CASSPGAAKGEQFF.

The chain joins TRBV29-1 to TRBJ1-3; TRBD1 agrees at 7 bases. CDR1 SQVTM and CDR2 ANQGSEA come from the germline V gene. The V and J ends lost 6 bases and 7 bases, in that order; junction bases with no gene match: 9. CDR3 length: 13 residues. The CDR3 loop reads CSVKSGGWNTIYF. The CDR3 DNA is TGCAGCGTGAAATCAGGGGGTTGGAACACCATATATTTT.

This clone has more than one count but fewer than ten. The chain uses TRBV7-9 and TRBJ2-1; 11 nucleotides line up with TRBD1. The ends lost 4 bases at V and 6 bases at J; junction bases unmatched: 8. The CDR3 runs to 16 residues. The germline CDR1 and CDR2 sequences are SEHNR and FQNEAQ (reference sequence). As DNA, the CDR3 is TGTGCCAGCAGCTCTCGGGGCGGACAGGGGGCCAATGAGCAGTTCTTC. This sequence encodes CASSSRGGQGANEQFF.

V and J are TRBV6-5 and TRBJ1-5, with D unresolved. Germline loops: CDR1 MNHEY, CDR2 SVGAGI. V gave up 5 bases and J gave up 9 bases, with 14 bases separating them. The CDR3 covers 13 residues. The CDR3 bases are TGTGCCAGCAGTCCGAAGGAAGGAGCGCCCCAGCATTTT. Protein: CASSPKEGAPQHF.

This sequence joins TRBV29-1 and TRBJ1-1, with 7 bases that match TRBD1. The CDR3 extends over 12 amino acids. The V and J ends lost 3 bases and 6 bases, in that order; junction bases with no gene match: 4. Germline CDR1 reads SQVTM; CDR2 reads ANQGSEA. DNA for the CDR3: TGCAGCGTTGACTCCCAGGGGGCTGAAGCTTTCTTT. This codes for CSVDSQGAEAFF. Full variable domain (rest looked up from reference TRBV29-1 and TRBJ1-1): SAVISQKPSRDICQRGTSLTIQCQVDSQVTMMFWYRQQPGQSLTLIATANQGSEATYESGFVIDKFPISRPNLTFSTLTVSNMSPEDSSIYLCSVDSQGAEAFFGQGTRLTVV.

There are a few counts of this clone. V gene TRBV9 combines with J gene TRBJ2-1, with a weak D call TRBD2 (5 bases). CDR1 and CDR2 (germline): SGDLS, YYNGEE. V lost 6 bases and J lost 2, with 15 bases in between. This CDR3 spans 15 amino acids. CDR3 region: CASTPTADAYNEQFF. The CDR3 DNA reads TGTGCCAGCACCCCTACAGCGGACGCCTACAATGAGCAGTTCTTC.

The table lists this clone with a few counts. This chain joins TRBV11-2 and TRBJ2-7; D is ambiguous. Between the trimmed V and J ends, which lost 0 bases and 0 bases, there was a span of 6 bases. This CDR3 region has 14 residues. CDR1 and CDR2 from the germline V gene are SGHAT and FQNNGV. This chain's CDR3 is CASSLDSLSYEQYF. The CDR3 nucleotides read TGTGCCAGCAGCTTAGATTCGCTCTCCTACGAGCAGTACTTC.

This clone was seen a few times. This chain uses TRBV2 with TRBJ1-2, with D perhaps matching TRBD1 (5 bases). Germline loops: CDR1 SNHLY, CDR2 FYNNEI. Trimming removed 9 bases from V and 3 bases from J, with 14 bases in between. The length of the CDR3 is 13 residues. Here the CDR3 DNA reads TGTGCCAGGACGGGGGACGCAGACTATGGCTACACCTTC. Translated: CARTGDADYGYTF.

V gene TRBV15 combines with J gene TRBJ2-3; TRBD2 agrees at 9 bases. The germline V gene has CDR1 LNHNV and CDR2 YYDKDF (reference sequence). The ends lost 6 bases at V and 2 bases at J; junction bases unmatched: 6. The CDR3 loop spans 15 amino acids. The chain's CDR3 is CATSLREGNTDTQYF. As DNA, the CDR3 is TGTGCCACCAGTCTGCGGGAGGGAAACACAGATACGCAGTATTTT.